This T cell receptor (beta chain) was recovered during a study of cytomegalovirus exposure and HLA in healthy donors. Points from the study as a whole: Researchers reported that a few CMV-associated chains were confirmed in vitro as CMV antigen-specific. The study recorded 160 or so TCR beta chains that were cytomegalovirus-associated.

This CDR3 is built from 12 residues. V lost 1 base, J lost 10 bases, and 9 bases lay in between. Per the germline V gene, CDR1 is SGHRS and CDR2 is YFSETQ. Only in-frame clones appear in the TCRdb table, and some are missing; sequencing was by immunoSEQ multiplex PCR. In the table there are roughly 76,000 clones, about 94% of which are singletons. As regards this clone: The antigen is unknown.

The source is a man younger than 30 in good health and CMV-seropositive. The specimen was PBMCs. The V call is TRBV5-1, the J call TRBJ2-1; D is ambiguous. CDR3 sequence: CASSLPQREQFF. In nucleotides, the CDR3 is TGCGCCAGCAGCTTGCCCCAGAGGGAGCAGTTCTTC.